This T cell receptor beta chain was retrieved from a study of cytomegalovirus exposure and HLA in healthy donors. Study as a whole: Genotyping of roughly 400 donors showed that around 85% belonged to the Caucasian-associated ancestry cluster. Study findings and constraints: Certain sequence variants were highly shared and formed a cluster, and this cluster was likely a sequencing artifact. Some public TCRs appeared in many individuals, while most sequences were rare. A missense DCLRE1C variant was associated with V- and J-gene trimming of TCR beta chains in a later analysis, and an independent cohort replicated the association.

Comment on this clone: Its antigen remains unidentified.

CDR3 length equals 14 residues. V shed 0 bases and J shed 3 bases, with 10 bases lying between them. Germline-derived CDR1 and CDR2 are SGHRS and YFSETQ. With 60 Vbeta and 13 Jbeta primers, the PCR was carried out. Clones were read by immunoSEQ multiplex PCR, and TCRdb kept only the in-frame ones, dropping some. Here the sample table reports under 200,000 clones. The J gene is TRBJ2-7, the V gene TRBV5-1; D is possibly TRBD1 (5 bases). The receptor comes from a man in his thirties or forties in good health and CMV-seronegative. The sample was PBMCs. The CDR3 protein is CASSLGSGNYEQYF. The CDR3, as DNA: TGCGCCAGCAGCTTGGGTTCAGGGAACTACGAGCAGTACTTC.